This TCR beta chain was documented in a study of cytomegalovirus exposure and HLA in healthy donors. CDR1 is MGHRA, CDR2 YSYEKL, per germline. The CDR3 is made up of 16 amino acids. V lost 5 bases, J lost 0 bases, and 8 bases stayed unmatched. Whole-study findings and limits: DRB1 had the most TCR associations and HLA-C the fewest, a later analysis found, with rates varying by HLA locus. A previous analysis found most TCR beta V segments productive roughly 87% or roughly 30% of the time. Reportedly, cytomegalovirus status was diagnosed with high sensitivity and specificity. A few chains tied to CMV proved CMV antigen-specific in vitro.

The primer mix had 60 Vbeta and 13 Jbeta primers. Measured with immunoSEQ multiplex PCR; TCRdb has only the in-frame clones, and not every one. The sample consists of approximately 100,000 clones, around 70% of them appearing once. This clone has more than one count but fewer than ten. The antigen remains unidentified. Sequencing used PBMCs. This rearrangement joins TRBV4-1 to TRBJ2-3; 7 nucleotides match TRBD1. The receptor comes from a man between 35 and 55 years old in good health and CMV-seropositive. The CDR3 sequence: CASSSLTGSSTDTQYF. In DNA form, the CDR3 reads TGCGCCAGCAGCTCCCTGACAGGGTCCAGCACAGATACGCAGTATTTT.